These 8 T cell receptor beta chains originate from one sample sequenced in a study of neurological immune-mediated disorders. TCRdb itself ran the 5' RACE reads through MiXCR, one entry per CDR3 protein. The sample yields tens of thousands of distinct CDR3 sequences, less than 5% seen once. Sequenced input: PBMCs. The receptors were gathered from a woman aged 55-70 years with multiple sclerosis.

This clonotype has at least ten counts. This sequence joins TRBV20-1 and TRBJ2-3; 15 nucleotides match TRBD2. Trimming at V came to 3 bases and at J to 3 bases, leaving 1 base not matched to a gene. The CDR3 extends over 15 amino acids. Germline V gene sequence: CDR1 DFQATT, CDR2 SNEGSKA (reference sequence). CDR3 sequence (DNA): TGCAGTGCTAGGGGACTAGCGGGAGGAACAGATACGCAGTATTTT. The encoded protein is CSARGLAGGTDTQYF.

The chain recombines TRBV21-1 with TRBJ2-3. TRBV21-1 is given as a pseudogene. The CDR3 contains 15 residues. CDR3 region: CASSKLKTEADTQYF. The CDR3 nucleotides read TGTGCCAGCAGCAAACTAAAGACCGAAGCAGATACGCAGTATTTT.

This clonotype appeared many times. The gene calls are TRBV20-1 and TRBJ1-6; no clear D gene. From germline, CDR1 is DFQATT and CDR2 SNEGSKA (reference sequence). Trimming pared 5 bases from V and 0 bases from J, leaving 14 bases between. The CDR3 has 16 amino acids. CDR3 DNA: TGCAGTGCTTCGCCTGGCTGGAGCTCCTATAATTCACCCCTCCACTTT. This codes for CSASPGWSSYNSPLHF.

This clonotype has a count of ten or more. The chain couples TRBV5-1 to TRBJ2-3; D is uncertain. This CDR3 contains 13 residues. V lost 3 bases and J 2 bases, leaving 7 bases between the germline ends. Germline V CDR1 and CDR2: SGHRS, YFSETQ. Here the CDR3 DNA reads TGCGCCAGCAGCTGGGCCCCCACAGATACGCAGTATTTT. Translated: CASSWAPTDTQYF. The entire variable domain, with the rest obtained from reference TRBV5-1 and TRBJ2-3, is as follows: KAGVTQTPRYLIKTRGQQVTLSCSPISGHRSVSWYQQTPGQGLQFLFEYFSETQRNKGNFPGRFSGRQFSNSRSEMNVSTLELGDSALYLCASSWAPTDTQYFGPGTRLTVL.

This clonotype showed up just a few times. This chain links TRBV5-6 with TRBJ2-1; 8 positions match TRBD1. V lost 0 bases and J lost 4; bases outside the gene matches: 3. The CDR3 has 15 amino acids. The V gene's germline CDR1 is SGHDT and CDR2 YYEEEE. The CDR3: CASSLVNRGYNEQFF. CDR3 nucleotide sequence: TGTGCCAGCAGCTTGGTGAACAGGGGGTACAATGAGCAGTTCTTC.

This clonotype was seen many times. The CDR3 nucleotides are TGCGCCAGCAGCTTGACGGTAGGCTCTAGTGGCTACACCTTC. This codes for CASSLTVGSSGYTF. The V and J genes are TRBV5-1 and TRBJ1-2; D remains unclear. The V end lost 1 base, the J end lost 7 bases, and 14 bases lay between the germline ends. Germline V lookup: CDR1 SGHRS, CDR2 YFSETQ. The CDR3 extends over 14 amino acids. Looking up the rest from reference TRBV5-1 and TRBJ1-2 gives the full variable domain: KAGVTQTPRYLIKTRGQQVTLSCSPISGHRSVSWYQQTPGQGLQFLFEYFSETQRNKGNFPGRFSGRQFSNSRSEMNVSTLELGDSALYLCASSLTVGSSGYTFGSGTRLTVV.

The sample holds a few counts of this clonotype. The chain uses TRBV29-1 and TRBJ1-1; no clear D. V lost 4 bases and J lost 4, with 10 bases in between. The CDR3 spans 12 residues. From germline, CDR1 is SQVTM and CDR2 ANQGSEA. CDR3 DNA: TGCAGCGTTGCCACGATTGGCACTGAAGCTTTCTTT. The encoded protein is CSVATIGTEAFF.

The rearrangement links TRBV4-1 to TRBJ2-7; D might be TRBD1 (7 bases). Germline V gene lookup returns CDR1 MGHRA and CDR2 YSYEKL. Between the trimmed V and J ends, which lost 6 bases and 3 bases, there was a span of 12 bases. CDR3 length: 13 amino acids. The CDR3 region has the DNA TGCGCCAGCAGACACCAGGGGGGCTACGAGCAGTACTTC. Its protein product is CASRHQGGYEQYF.